The rows below give T cell receptor beta chains drawn from one sample of a study of low-dose radiotherapy and immunotherapy resistance in tumors. TCRdb recomputed calls from the reads with MiXCR, one row per CDR3 protein. The sample has tens of thousands of distinct CDR3 sequences; roughly 31% are singletons. The specimen comprised PBMCs, sampled before treatment. These receptors were obtained from a male donor with gallbladder cancer. The CDR3 runs from the conserved cysteine through the conserved F or W. Each record gives: CDR3 DNA, CDR3 protein, clone size, V gene, J gene, D gene. D genes are given only for firm matches. Part of the rows lack a size; the others show once, few, many or a class for expanded clones.

DNA: TGCGCCAGCAGCCAAGAAGCTAGCGGGATCCCCGGGGAGCTGTTTTTT; CDR3: CASSQEASGIPGELFF; size: .; V: TRBV4-1; J: TRBJ2-2; D: TRBD2
DNA: TGTGCCAGCAGCCCCGGGACTAGCGGGGGGGCCTACAATGAGCAGTTCTTC; CDR3: CASSPGTSGGAYNEQFF; size: many; V: TRBV4-2; J: TRBJ2-1; D: TRBD2
DNA: TGCGCCAGCAGTGAGTCAGGGGCAGCCTTCGCGAACACCGGGGAGCTGTTTTTT; CDR3: CASSESGAAFANTGELFF; size: many; V: TRBV10-2; J: TRBJ2-2; D: .
DNA: TGTGCCAGCAGTGCGCCCGGGACGGTAAACAATGAGCAGTTCTTC; CDR3: CASSAPGTVNNEQFF; size: .; V: TRBV25-1; J: TRBJ2-1; D: .
DNA: TGTGCCGCCGAGGGGCTCCACCCTTGGAACGAGCAGTACTTC; CDR3: CAAEGLHPWNEQYF; size: medium-sized; V: TRBV28; J: TRBJ2-7; D: .
DNA: TGTGCCAGTAGTATAGTACGGGGGGCAGGTCAGCCCCAGCATTTT; CDR3: CASSIVRGAGQPQHF; size: .; V: TRBV19; J: TRBJ1-5; D: .
DNA: TGCGCCAGCAGCTTGGTCCCGACAGGCCTCTCTGGAAACACCATATATTTT; CDR3: CASSLVPTGLSGNTIYF; size: many; V: TRBV5-1; J: TRBJ1-3; D: .
DNA: TGTGCCAGCAGTTTAGCGGGACTAGCCAAAAACATTCAGTACTTC; CDR3: CASSLAGLAKNIQYF; size: few; V: TRBV6-2/TRBV6-3; J: TRBJ2-4; D: TRBD2
DNA: TGCGCCAGCAGCTACGGAGGTCCCAGATACGAGCAGTACTTC; CDR3: CASSYGGPRYEQYF; size: medium-sized; V: TRBV5-1; J: TRBJ2-7; D: .
DNA: TGTGCCAGCAGTTTTGGTAGCACAGATACGCAGTATTTT; CDR3: CASSFGSTDTQYF; size: .; V: TRBV28; J: TRBJ2-3; D: .
DNA: TGTGCCAGCAGTTACGGACAGGGGATGGGGTACAATGAGCAGTTCTTC; CDR3: CASSYGQGMGYNEQFF; size: .; V: TRBV6-2/TRBV6-3; J: TRBJ2-1; D: TRBD1
DNA: TGTGCCAGCAGTGAAGCACGAAAAAGAAGCAGCAGTGATCAGCCCCAGCATTTT; CDR3: CASSEARKRSSSDQPQHF; size: many; V: TRBV6-1; J: TRBJ1-5; D: .
DNA: TGTGCCAGCAGCGTAGCGGGTCGGGGGGCTAGCACAGATACGCAGTATTTT; CDR3: CASSVAGRGASTDTQYF; size: .; V: TRBV9; J: TRBJ2-3; D: .
DNA: TGTGCCAGCAGTGAAGTCGGTGCACCCACCGGGGAGCTGTTTTTT; CDR3: CASSEVGAPTGELFF; size: many; V: TRBV2; J: TRBJ2-2; D: .
DNA: TGTGCCATCAGTGACAGGGGTGAGGAAGGCTACACCTTC; CDR3: CAISDRGEEGYTF; size: many; V: TRBV10-3; J: TRBJ1-2; D: .
DNA: TGTGCCAGCAGTTCTCAGGGGTCCCCCCTCTACGAGCAGTACTTC; CDR3: CASSSQGSPLYEQYF; size: many; V: TRBV27; J: TRBJ2-7; D: .
DNA: TGTGCCAGCAGCCCAGACAGGGGAGGGGGCACAGATACGCAGTATTTT; CDR3: CASSPDRGGGTDTQYF; size: many; V: TRBV5-6; J: TRBJ2-3; D: .
DNA: TGTGCCAGCAGCGTGGGTAAGGATGGCTACACCTTC; CDR3: CASSVGKDGYTF; size: many; V: TRBV9; J: TRBJ1-2; D: .
DNA: TGCGCCAGCAGCTGGGAAAACCCTAGCTCTGGAAACACCATATATTTT; CDR3: CASSWENPSSGNTIYF; size: few; V: TRBV5-1; J: TRBJ1-3; D: .
DNA: TGTGCCAGCAGGGGGACGGCTTACGAGCAGTACTTC; CDR3: CASRGTAYEQYF; size: many; V: TRBV7-2; J: TRBJ2-7; D: .
DNA: TGTGCCAGCAGTTTGTACAGGGTGAGGGATCAGCCCCAGCATTTT; CDR3: CASSLYRVRDQPQHF; size: many; V: TRBV27; J: TRBJ1-5; D: .
DNA: TGTGCCAGCAGCCTCTGCCTAAAGTGGAACAGGGACTACGAGCAGTACTTC; CDR3: CASSLCLKWNRDYEQYF; size: many; V: TRBV3-1; J: TRBJ2-7; D: .